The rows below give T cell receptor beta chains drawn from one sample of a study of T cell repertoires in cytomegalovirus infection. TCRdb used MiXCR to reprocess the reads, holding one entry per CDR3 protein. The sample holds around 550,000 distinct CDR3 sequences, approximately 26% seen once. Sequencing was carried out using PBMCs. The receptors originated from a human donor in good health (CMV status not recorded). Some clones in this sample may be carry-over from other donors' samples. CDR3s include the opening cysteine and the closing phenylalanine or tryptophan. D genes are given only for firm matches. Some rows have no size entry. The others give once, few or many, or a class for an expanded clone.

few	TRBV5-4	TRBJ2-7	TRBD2	CASSSGLAGGSFEQYF	TGTGCCAGCAGCTCGGGACTAGCGGGAGGGTCGTTCGAGCAGTACTTC
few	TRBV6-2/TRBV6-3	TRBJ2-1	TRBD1	CASSRLTTGKPYNEQFF	TGTGCCAGCAGTCGATTGACGACAGGGAAACCCTACAATGAGCAGTTCTTC
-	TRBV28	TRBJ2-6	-	CASMTWGGANVLTF	TGTGCCAGCATGACGTGGGGCGGGGCCAACGTCCTGACTTTC
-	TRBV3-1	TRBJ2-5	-	CASSQDGGTQYF	TGTGCCAGCAGCCAAGATGGTGGGACCCAGTACTTC
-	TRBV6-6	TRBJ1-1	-	CASKLRHMRGEENTEAFF	TGTGCCAGCAAACTACGACATATGAGGGGGGAAGAGAACACTGAAGCTTTCTTT
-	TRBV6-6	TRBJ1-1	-	CASSYGGGGMNTEAFF	TGTGCCAGCAGTTACGGGGGGGGGGGGATGAACACTGAAGCTTTCTTT
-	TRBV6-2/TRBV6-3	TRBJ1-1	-	CASSYPTRVPNTEAFF	TGTGCCAGCAGTTACCCCACCAGGGTCCCGAACACTGAAGCTTTCTTT
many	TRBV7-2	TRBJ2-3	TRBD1	CASSSRQGTDTQYF	TGTGCCAGCAGCTCCAGACAGGGAACAGATACGCAGTATTTT
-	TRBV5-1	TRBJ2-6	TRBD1	CASSPDRVSSGANVLTF	TGCGCCAGCAGCCCGGACAGGGTGAGCTCTGGGGCCAACGTCCTGACTTTC
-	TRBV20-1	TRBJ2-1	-	CSVSGDNEQFF	TGCAGTGTATCTGGCGACAATGAGCAGTTCTTC
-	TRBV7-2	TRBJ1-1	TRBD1	CASRFTGGTEALF	TGTGCCAGCAGATTTACAGGGGGCACTGAAGCTTTGTTT
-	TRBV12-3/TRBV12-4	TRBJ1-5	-	CASSLTGRASNQPQHF	TGTGCCAGCAGTTTAACGGGCAGGGCAAGCAATCAGCCCCAGCATTTT
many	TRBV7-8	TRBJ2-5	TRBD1	CASSRGAGQGPQETQYF	TGTGCCAGCAGCCGAGGGGCCGGACAGGGACCACAAGAGACCCAGTACTTC
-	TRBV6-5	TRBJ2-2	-	CASSGPTEYTGELFF	TGTGCCAGCAGTGGCCCGACAGAGTACACCGGGGAGCTGTTTTTT
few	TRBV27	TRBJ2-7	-	CASSLYASYEQYF	TGTGCCAGCAGTTTATACGCGTCCTACGAGCAGTACTTC
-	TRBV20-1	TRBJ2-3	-	CSLAETTWGTQYF	TGCAGTCTTGCCGAAACTACGTGGGGTACGCAGTATTTT
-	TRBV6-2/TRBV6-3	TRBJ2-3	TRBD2	CASSQLPRETSGSTDTQYF	TGTGCCAGCAGCCAACTCCCACGGGAGACTAGCGGGAGCACAGATACGCAGTATTTT
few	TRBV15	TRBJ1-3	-	CATLDLSSGNTIYF	TGTGCCACCCTGGACCTGAGCTCTGGAAACACCATATATTTT